This T cell receptor (beta chain) is from a study of CD8+CD57+ T cells in acquired aplastic anemia. Across the study: Sorted CD4+ plus CD8+ cells gave DNA averaging roughly 3.2 ug.

The CDR3 is 13 amino acids. CDR1 and CDR2 from the germline V gene are LNHNV and YYDKDF (reference sequence). The V gene lost 0 bases and the J gene lost 8 bases, with 10 bases spanning the gap. Patients chosen for sequencing had CD8+CD57+ cells that had expanded, as shown by flow cytometry. Both TCR beta VDJ combination and CDR3 sequence profiling were carried out. Genomic DNA was the template for this profiling. TCRdb redid the calling of the reads with MiXCR, one entry per CDR3 protein. The sample has hundreds of thousands of distinct CDR3 sequences, roughly 45% seen once; the top ten hold 15% to 20%.

This sequence joins TRBV15 and TRBJ1-2; possible D gene TRBD1, 5 bases. Sequences were obtained from sorted CD4+, CD8+, or CD8+CD57+ T cells (not recorded which) from PBMCs. This TCR derives from a human donor with aplastic anemia. The chain's CDR3 is CATSRDAGDGYTF. In DNA form, the CDR3 reads TGTGCCACCAGCAGAGATGCGGGGGACGGCTACACCTTC.